Listed here are 2 T cell receptor beta chains from one sample, sequenced in a study of a mutant IDH1 vaccine in newly diagnosed glioma. TCRdb keeps only in-frame clones here, not all; method: immunoSEQ multiplex PCR. The sample shows roughly 64,000 clones, roughly 74% of them seen only once. Time point: week 35, safety follow-up. It was 300 ug of mutant IDH1 20-mer peptide that made up each vaccine dose, given with topical imiquimod. These receptors are not linked to any known antigen. Sequenced material: PBMCs, taken from a glioma patient whose treatment included an IDH1 peptide vaccine. Receptors originate from a man aged 45-65 years with glioma.

The chain recombines TRBV5-1 with TRBJ1-4; 7 nucleotides line up with TRBD1. Germline trimming cut 5 bases from V and 7 bases from J; bases unmatched to any gene: 8. The CDR3 extends over 14 amino acids. Germline-derived CDR1 and CDR2 are SGHRS and YFSETQ. The CDR3 sequence is CASSAGTAGEKLFF. The CDR3 DNA follows: TGCGCCAGCAGTGCCGGGACAGCTGGTGAAAAACTGTTTTTT.

The rearrangement links TRBV5-1 to TRBJ2-1, with unresolved D. This CDR3 contains 12 residues. Germline CDR1 is SGHRS and CDR2 is YFSETQ. Between the trimmed V and J ends, which lost 0 bases and 9 bases, there was a span of 7 bases. CDR3 DNA sequence: TGCGCCAGCAGCTTGGATGTGGGTGAGCAGTTCTTC. This encodes CASSLDVGEQFF.